This T cell receptor beta chain was captured in a study of blood T cell repertoires in COVID-19. Study-level background: From the United States, Italy and Spain came samples of acute and convalescent COVID-19. PBMCs, B-cell-depleted T cells, or T cells were the source of the cDNA or gDNA that made up the material.

V shed 4 bases and J 7 bases; nucleotides not matched to a gene: 12. Per the germline V gene, CDR1 is SGHRS and CDR2 is YFSETQ. The CDR3 totals 15 residues. Per the study methods: Estimation of nucleated cell counts was performed using reference gene primer amplification. Generated by immunoSEQ multiplex PCR, the TCRdb table keeps only in-frame clones and is missing some. V and J calls and clone size are given by that table; D and trimming were obtained from the DNA. The data hold about 97,000 clones, with around nine tenths observed a single time. This clone was recorded once. The sequencing sample was made of peripheral blood. The chain carries TRBV5-1 and TRBJ1-1, with 8 bases lining up with TRBD1. The clonotype comes from a man in his sixties with acute or convalescent COVID-19. Here the CDR3 reads CASSLRQGQGDEAFF. The CDR3 DNA is TGCGCCAGCAGCCTTAGACAGGGGCAAGGGGATGAAGCTTTCTTT.